The TCR beta chain described here comes from a study of shared T cell receptors in the human thymus. Data came from immunoSEQ multiplex PCR; TCRdb stores just in-frame clones and leaves some out. The data hold roughly 410,000 clones, with roughly 94% observed a single time. This sequence was found in a human donor. Sequencing used thymocytes.

The DNA for the CDR3 is TGTGCCAGCAGTTTAGGGGAACGGGAGGAGGAGTACGAGCAGTACTTC. This codes for CASSLGEREEEYEQYF. The chain carries TRBV27 and TRBJ2-7, with 7 bases fitting TRBD2. Germline values: CDR1 MNHEY, CDR2 SMNVEV (reference sequence). CDR3 length equals 16 residues. J was trimmed by 4 bases and V by 2 bases; bases with no gene match: 11.